This TCR beta chain was documented in a study of T cell responses to AZD1222 COVID-19 vaccine (dated by TCRdb to the early 2020s). As for the study more broadly: AZD1222 recipients whose second dose came at about 4 weeks and those whose second dose came at about 12 weeks were combined into one group, since spike-specific TCR depth and breadth did not differ between the two schedules. TCR sequencing was performed for approximately 240 trial participants, of whom about 200 were given two doses of AZD1222 and some 26 were given two doses of MenACWY control vaccine. Trial participants were enrolled by age into 18-55, 56-69 and 70-plus year subgroups, with approximately 150, 28 and 58 TCR-sequenced participants respectively.

Results the study describes overall, beyond this receptor: Because no samples from the day 14 peak response were available, repertoires could be characterized only after the peak T cell response. A significant rise in spike-specific TCR breadth and depth was observed after two AZD1222 doses relative to day 0 and relative to MenACWY recipients. The whole spike protein was spanned by vaccine-associated CD4 TCRs, and dominant responses were seen in regions 160-218 and 743-854. Only five or six AZD1222 recipients were SARS-CoV-2 seropositive at baseline, limiting conclusions about previously exposed vaccinees. The 56-69-year group was small, and its depth increase did not reach significance, likely because of low power. Participants were mostly white British and included more females than males, and it was suggested by the authors that clonal diversity may have been underestimated. Reportedly, almost half of the unique spike-specific TCRs recognized epitopes lying outside the regions that are mutated in the B.1.351 and B.1.1.7 variants.

The CDR3 regions of human TCRbeta chains were subjected to immunosequencing. As for the original processing: Repertoire TCRs were checked for matches against a reference library of SARS-CoV-2-specific TCRs that had been generated using the MIRA antigen-specificity platform. Breadth was defined as the fraction of unique TCRs that were SARS-CoV-2-associated. Depth was defined as the fraction of total T cells that were SARS-CoV-2-associated. Using the MIRA data, each spike-specific TCR was assigned both to the spike region to which the TCR was reactive and to a CD4 or CD8 class. Log10-transformed breadth and depth values were compared by one-way ANOVA with Sidak's multiple comparisons tests. In its TCRdb copy, this immuneACCESS table keeps in-frame sequences only and misses some clones. Where compared with another copy, unresolved V genes explain less than half of these, and the others have no known cause. The DNA gave D and trimming, while V, J and clone size come from that table. The sample table shows approximately 65,000 clones, and more than 70% are seen once. The ten largest clonotypes hold less than 9% of the sample.

The time point label of this sample denotes: baseline before first vaccination. Vaccinee samples came from UK trials COV001 and COV002, including a single-blind randomized controlled phase 2/3 trial of AZD1222 (ChAdOx1 nCoV-19) in healthy adults. Trial participant PBMC samples were collected at day 0 and day 28 after the second dose for TCRbeta chain sequencing. In regard to this clone: Its antigen has not been determined. Per-base quality was not reported, and no clone a single base away is much larger than it.

The sequence derives from an adult in good health. The specimen comprised peripheral blood, sampled on day 0 of AZD1222 vaccination.

The DNA sequence is as follows: TGTGCCAGCAGCCCTTTCCTAACCGGGACAGTCTATGGCTACACCTTC. Translation gives CASSPFLTGTVYGYTF. This sequence uses TRBV9 and TRBJ1-2, with 7 bases aligning to TRBD1. Per the germline V gene, SGDLS is the CDR1 and YYNGEE is the CDR2. The CDR3 spans 16 residues, from the cysteine through the phenylalanine. CDR3 DNA is the only sequence kept; it has 48 bases, read in frame from the first base. From V the trimming removes 4 bases and from J it removes 4 bases, while the gene matches leave 13 bases of the junction unaccounted for.